This passage covers 12 T cell receptor beta chains from one sample sequenced in a study of blood T cell repertoires in COVID-19. The assay was immunoSEQ multiplex PCR, and TCRdb's table has in-frame clones only and misses some. The sample yields about 250,000 clones, about four fifths seen once. The sample was PBMCs or T cells enriched from blood (not recorded which). Receptors were obtained from a man aged 40-49 years who had been exposed to COVID-19.

The V gene is TRBV7-9, the J gene TRBJ1-2; no clear D. The CDR3 length is 12 residues. Germline V lookup: CDR1 SEHNR, CDR2 FQNEAQ (reference sequence). V lost 0 bases, J lost 4 bases, and 3 bases lay in between. The CDR3 DNA follows: TGTGCCAGCAGCTTAGCCAGCTATGGCTACACCTTC. This gives the protein CASSLASYGYTF. The full variable domain, completed using reference TRBV7-9 and TRBJ1-2, is DTGVSQNPRHKITKRGQNVTFRCDPISEHNRLYWYRQTLGQGPEFLTYFQNEAQLEKSRLLSDRFSAERPKGSFSTLEIQRTEQGDSAMYLCASSLASYGYTFGSGTRLTVV.

The rearrangement uses TRBV7-3 and TRBJ1-1; D is undetermined. From germline, CDR1 is SGHTA and CDR2 FQGTGA. This CDR3 is built from 16 residues. Trimming stripped 1 base from V and 6 bases from J, with 18 bases between. The CDR3 sequence: CASSLMGSPKDSEAFF. In DNA form, the CDR3 reads TGTGCCAGCAGCTTAATGGGTAGCCCCAAAGACTCTGAAGCTTTCTTT.

This chain links TRBV24-1 with TRBJ1-3; a weak D match, TRBD1 (5 bases). Trimming removed 2 bases from V and 1 base from J, with 8 bases in between. The germline V gene has CDR1 KGHDR and CDR2 SFDVKD. CDR3 size: 15 residues. CDR3 sequence: CATSDSGGSGNTIYF. CDR3 DNA sequence: TGTGCCACCAGTGATTCGGGGGGATCTGGAAACACCATATATTTT.

J is TRBJ1-2 and V is TRBV5-1, with a possible D match to TRBD1 (6 bases). Trimming left V 4 bases short and J 5 bases short, with 15 bases between. There are 14 residues in the CDR3. CDR1 is SGHRS and CDR2 is YFSETQ in the germline V gene. The chain's CDR3 is CASSEGDTTYGYTF. The CDR3 nucleotides read TGCGCCAGCAGCGAGGGGGACACAACGTATGGCTACACCTTC.

J is TRBJ1-4 and V is TRBV6-5; 8 bases map to TRBD1. CDR1 and CDR2 from the germline V gene are MNHEY and SVGAGI. Unmatched junction bases numbered 2, after V lost 6 bases and J lost 8 bases. CDR3 length: 12 residues. The CDR3 is CASRQGEEKLFF. CDR3 nucleotides: TGTGCCAGCAGACAGGGGGAGGAAAAACTGTTTTTT.

The V and J genes are TRBV1 and TRBJ2-1; the table calls TRBD2, which could not be checked here. TRBV1 has pseudogene status. This CDR3 spans 18 amino acids. The CDR3 DNA reads as TGCACCAGCAGCCAACTAGCGGGAGGGCCGGGCTTGAACAATGAGCAGTTCTTC. Amino acids: CTSSQLAGGPGLNNEQFF.

The chain carries TRBV6-5 and TRBJ2-5; 9 bases line up with TRBD2. V gave up 7 bases and J gave up 5 bases; unmatched junction bases: 11. There are 15 residues in the CDR3. Germline-derived CDR1 and CDR2 are MNHEY and SVGAGI. Here the CDR3 DNA reads TGTGCCAGCACTGCGGGTAGCGGGAGCGGGGAGACCCAGTACTTC. This encodes CASTAGSGSGETQYF.

The chain couples TRBV5-1 to TRBJ1-3; 8 nucleotides agree with TRBD1. Germline V CDR1 and CDR2: SGHRS, YFSETQ. After removal of 4 bases from V and 5 bases from J, the junction contained 14 bases not matched to a gene. The CDR3 covers 17 residues. The DNA for the CDR3 is TGCGCCAGCAGCCCTTCGGGGGCAGGGGGCTTAAGAAACACCATATATTTT. Translated, it gives CASSPSGAGGLRNTIYF.

The chain links TRBV30 to TRBJ2-2; D is undetermined. V was pared by 1 base and J by 7 bases, with 10 bases between. Germline CDR1 is GTSNPN and CDR2 is SVGIG (reference sequence). The length of the CDR3 is 13 residues. The CDR3 here is CAWSAMERGELFF. The CDR3 DNA reads as TGTGCCTGGAGTGCAATGGAGCGCGGGGAGCTGTTTTTT. The full variable domain, rest sourced from reference TRBV30 and TRBJ2-2, is SQTIHQWPATLVQPVGSPLSLECTVEGTSNPNLYWYRQAAGRGLQLLFYSVGIGQISSEVPQNLSASRPQDRQFILSSKKLLLSDSGFYLCAWSAMERGELFFGEGSRLTVL.

The chain links TRBV12-3 or TRBV12-4 to TRBJ2-7; D remains ambiguous. CDR3 length: 11 residues. V was shortened by 3 bases and J by 7 bases, with 7 bases between the two germline ends. CDR3 amino acids: CASSLTGEQYF. DNA for the CDR3: TGTGCCAGCAGTTTGACTGGGGAGCAGTACTTC.

The V gene is TRBV9, the J gene TRBJ2-1, with 10 bases identical to TRBD2. CDR3 length: 16 amino acids. The V gene's germline CDR1 is SGDLS and CDR2 YYNGEE. The V segment lost 2 bases and the J segment 7 bases; nucleotides outside the gene matches: 9. The CDR3 loop reads CASSVTSGAQGNEQFF. The CDR3 DNA reads TGTGCCAGCAGCGTTACTAGCGGGGCCCAGGGGAATGAGCAGTTCTTC.

This clone was picked up a small number of times. The V gene is TRBV7-3, the J gene TRBJ2-7, with a weak D call TRBD1 (5 bases). Trimming removed 5 bases from V and 2 bases from J, with 16 bases in between. The germline V gene encodes CDR1 SGHTA and CDR2 FQGTGA. CDR3 size: 15 residues. CDR3 sequence reads: CASSQGAGPTYEQYF. DNA for the CDR3: TGTGCCAGCAGCCAAGGGGCCGGGCCAACCTACGAGCAGTACTTC.